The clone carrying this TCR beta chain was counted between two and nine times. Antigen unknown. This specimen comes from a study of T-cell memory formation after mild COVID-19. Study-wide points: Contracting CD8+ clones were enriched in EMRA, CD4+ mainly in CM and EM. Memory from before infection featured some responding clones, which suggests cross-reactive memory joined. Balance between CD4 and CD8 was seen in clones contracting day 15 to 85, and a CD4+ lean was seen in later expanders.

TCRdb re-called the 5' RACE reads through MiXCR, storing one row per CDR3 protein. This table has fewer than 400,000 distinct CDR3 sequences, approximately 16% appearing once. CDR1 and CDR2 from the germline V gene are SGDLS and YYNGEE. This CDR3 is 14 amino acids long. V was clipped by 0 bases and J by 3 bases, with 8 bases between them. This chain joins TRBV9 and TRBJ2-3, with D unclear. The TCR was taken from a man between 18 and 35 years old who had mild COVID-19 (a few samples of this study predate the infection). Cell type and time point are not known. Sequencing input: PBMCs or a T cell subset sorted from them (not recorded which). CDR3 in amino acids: CASSVAQVTDTQYF. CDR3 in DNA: TGTGCCAGCAGCGTAGCTCAGGTTACAGATACGCAGTATTTT.